This T cell receptor beta chain was observed in a study of blood T cell repertoires in COVID-19. Repertoires were generated with immunoSEQ multiplex PCR, while TCRdb's copy carries only in-frame clones and drops some. The sample holds some 100,000 clones, around 88% seen once. V was trimmed by 4 bases and J by 5 bases, leaving 9 bases between them. The CDR3 extends over 13 amino acids. Germline CDR1 SGHAT, CDR2 FQNNGV. The sequence came from a man aged 50-60 years with COVID-19, enrolled during active disease. The source material was peripheral blood. This rearrangement joins TRBV11-2 to TRBJ2-1; D might be TRBD1 (5 bases). In nucleotides, the CDR3 is TGTGCCAGCAGCTATGACAGCAACAATGAGCAGTTCTTC. It yields the protein CASSYDSNNEQFF. Full variable domain (missing parts from reference TRBV11-2 and TRBJ2-1): EAGVAQSPRYKIIEKRQSVAFWCNPISGHATLYWYQQILGQGPKLLIQFQNNGVVDDSQLPKDRFSAERLKGVDSTLKIQPAKLEDSAVYLCASSYDSNNEQFFGPGTRLTVL.